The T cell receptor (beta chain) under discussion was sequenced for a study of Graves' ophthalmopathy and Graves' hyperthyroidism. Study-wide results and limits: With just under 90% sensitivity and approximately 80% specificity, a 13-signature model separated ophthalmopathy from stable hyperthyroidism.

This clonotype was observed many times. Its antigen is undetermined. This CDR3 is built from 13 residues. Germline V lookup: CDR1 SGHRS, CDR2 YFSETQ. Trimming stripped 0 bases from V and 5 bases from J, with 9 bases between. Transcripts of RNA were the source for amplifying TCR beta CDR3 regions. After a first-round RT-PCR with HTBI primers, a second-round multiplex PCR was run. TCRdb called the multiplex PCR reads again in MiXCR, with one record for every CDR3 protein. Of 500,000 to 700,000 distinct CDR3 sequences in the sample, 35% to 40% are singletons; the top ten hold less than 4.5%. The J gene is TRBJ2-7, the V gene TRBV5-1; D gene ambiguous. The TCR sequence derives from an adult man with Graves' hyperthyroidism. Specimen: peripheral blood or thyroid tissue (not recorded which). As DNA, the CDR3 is TGCGCCAGCAGCTTGGCAGGAGATGACGAGCAGTACTTC. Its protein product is CASSLAGDDEQYF. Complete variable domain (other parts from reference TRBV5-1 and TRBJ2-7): KAGVTQTPRYLIKTRGQQVTLSCSPISGHRSVSWYQQTPGQGLQFLFEYFSETQRNKGNFPGRFSGRQFSNSRSEMNVSTLELGDSALYLCASSLAGDDEQYFGPGTRLTVT.